This T cell receptor (beta chain) was recovered during a study of blood T cell repertoires in COVID-19. Trimming removed 5 bases at V and 6 bases at J, with 13 bases between. Germline-derived CDR1 and CDR2 are SGHTA and FQGTGA. CDR3 length: 13 residues. Assay: immunoSEQ multiplex PCR; the TCRdb copy retains only in-frame clones and omits some. The profile shows approximately 250,000 clones, about 80% of them singletons. The sequence came from a man in his forties who had recovered from COVID-19. This chain joins TRBV7-3 and TRBJ1-1; D is possibly TRBD1 (6 bases). Specimen: PBMCs or T cells enriched from blood (not recorded which). In DNA form, the CDR3 reads TGTGCCAGCAGCCCACAGGGAGTCGCTGAAGCTTTCTTT. This translates into CASSPQGVAEAFF.